The 18 T cell receptor beta chains below all came from one sample that was sequenced in a study of T cell repertoires in cytomegalovirus infection. Using its own MiXCR run on the reads, TCRdb lists one record per CDR3 protein. The sample includes around 550,000 distinct CDR3 sequences, approximately 25% of them seen just once. The specimen sequenced was PBMCs. All receptors derive from a human donor in good health (CMV status not recorded). Some clones in this sample may be carry-over from other donors' samples.

The chain is built from TRBV30 and TRBJ2-1; 7 positions match TRBD2. Germline values: CDR1 GTSNPN, CDR2 SVGIG (reference sequence). This CDR3 contains 18 residues. Trimming cost V 0 bases and J 7 bases; bases outside gene matches: 18. CDR3 nucleotides: TGTGCCTGGAGTGTACTTTGGGGCCGGGGGAGGGCCGGTAATGAGCAGTTCTTC. Translating gives CAWSVLWGRGRAGNEQFF. Using reference TRBV30 and TRBJ2-1 for the parts outside the CDR3, the full variable domain is SQTIHQWPATLVQPVGSPLSLECTVEGTSNPNLYWYRQAAGRGLQLLFYSVGIGQISSEVPQNLSASRPQDRQFILSSKKLLLSDSGFYLCAWSVLWGRGRAGNEQFFGPGTRLTVL.

The rearrangement uses TRBV4-3 and TRBJ2-3; D is perhaps TRBD2 (5 bases). From germline, CDR1 is LGHNA and CDR2 YSLEER. This CDR3 contains 16 residues. Trimming removed 1 base from V and 2 bases from J, with 13 bases in between. Here the CDR3 DNA reads TGCGCCAGCAGCCAAGGAAGCGGTACCCTCACAGATACGCAGTATTTT. It yields the protein CASSQGSGTLTDTQYF.

Only a few counts were recorded for this clonotype. The chain recombines TRBV11-2 with TRBJ2-1, with TRBD2 identical over 9 bases. Germline lookup yields CDR1 SGHAT and CDR2 FQNNGV. The CDR3 is 18 residues long. With V trimmed by 0 bases and J by 2 bases, 8 bases remained unmatched. The CDR3 reads CASSLDGLAGLTYNEQFF. Here the CDR3 DNA reads TGTGCCAGCAGCTTAGATGGGCTAGCGGGACTCACCTACAATGAGCAGTTCTTC. Based on the CDR3 plus reference TRBV11-2 and TRBJ2-1, the full variable domain is EAGVAQSPRYKIIEKRQSVAFWCNPISGHATLYWYQQILGQGPKLLIQFQNNGVVDDSQLPKDRFSAERLKGVDSTLKIQPAKLEDSAVYLCASSLDGLAGLTYNEQFFGPGTRLTVL.

In its sample, this clonotype was seen many times. The chain is built from TRBV7-2 and TRBJ2-3, with D tentatively TRBD2 (6 bases). Germline assignment: CDR1 SGHTA and CDR2 FQGNSA. This CDR3 is 17 amino acids long. Between the trimmed V and J ends, which lost 4 bases and 5 bases, there was a span of 22 bases. The CDR3 region has the DNA TGTGCCAGCAGCTCGCCACCCGGGACTGGCTTGTTAGATACGCAGTATTTT. Translated: CASSSPPGTGLLDTQYF.

The V and J genes are TRBV29-1 and TRBJ2-7; no clear D. The CDR3 spans 13 residues. CDR1 is SQVTM, CDR2 ANQGSEA, per germline. V was pared by 5 bases and J by 2 bases, with 13 bases between. This CDR3 reads CSVLGRFTYEQYF. The DNA for the CDR3 is TGCAGCGTTCTCGGGCGGTTCACCTACGAGCAGTACTTC.

This clonotype was seen only a few times. This chain joins TRBV11-3 and TRBJ1-2, with 8 nucleotides matching TRBD1. Germline CDR1 and CDR2: SGHNT and YENEEA. CDR3 size: 16 residues. V gave up 5 bases and J gave up 3 bases; unmatched junction bases: 11. The CDR3, as DNA: TGTGCCAGCAGCCGAACATGGGACAGGAGCTACTATGGCTACACCTTC. It specifies CASSRTWDRSYYGYTF.

This clonotype was detected a few times. This chain connects TRBV7-6 to TRBJ2-4, with TRBD2 matching 7 bases. Germline V CDR1 and CDR2: SGHVS, FNYEAQ. Unmatched junction bases numbered 14, after V lost 5 bases and J lost 10 bases. The CDR3 is 15 residues long. The CDR3 region is CASSERGGSSHIQYF. The CDR3 bases are TGTGCCAGCAGCGAACGGGGAGGGTCCTCCCATATTCAGTACTTC.

The sample holds a few counts of this clonotype. V is TRBV12-3 or TRBV12-4 and J is TRBJ2-2, with 8 bases aligning to TRBD2. With V trimmed by 5 bases and J by 6 bases, 8 bases remained unmatched. The CDR3 has 15 residues. As DNA, the CDR3 is TGTGCCAGCAGTCCGGGACTAGGTGACCCCGGGGAGCTGTTTTTT. Translating it yields CASSPGLGDPGELFF.

This clonotype was seen a few times. The V gene is TRBV12-3 or TRBV12-4, the J gene TRBJ1-3; 7 bases align to TRBD1. J gave up 7 bases and V 6 bases, and 6 bases lay outside the gene matches. This CDR3 spans 13 amino acids. CDR3 DNA: TGTGCCAGCAGCCCAACAGGGGTGAACACCATATATTTT. It specifies CASSPTGVNTIYF.

This clonotype was counted once. The V gene is TRBV20-1, the J gene TRBJ2-3; 14 bases agree with TRBD2. J gave up 6 bases and V 5 bases, and 13 bases lay outside the gene matches. CDR3 length equals 17 residues. Germline CDR1 DFQATT, CDR2 SNEGSKA (reference sequence). The CDR3 DNA follows: TGCAGTGCTCAGAGGGGACTAGCGGGAGACGCACGGGATACGCAGTATTTT. Translating it yields CSAQRGLAGDARDTQYF.

The rearrangement joins TRBV5-6 to TRBJ2-3, with 9 bases that match TRBD2. V shed 3 bases and J 2 bases; nucleotides not matched to a gene: 10. This CDR3 comprises 17 residues. Germline lookup yields CDR1 SGHDT and CDR2 YYEEEE. The CDR3 loop is CASSSISRLAVTDTQYF. The CDR3 DNA follows: TGTGCCAGCAGCTCCATCTCTCGACTAGCGGTCACAGATACGCAGTATTTT.

J is TRBJ2-1 and V is TRBV20-1; 9 positions match TRBD2. The CDR3 spans 13 residues. The V and J ends lost 4 bases and 9 bases, in that order; junction bases with no gene match: 7. Per the germline V gene, CDR1 is DFQATT and CDR2 is SNEGSKA (reference sequence). In nucleotides, the CDR3 is TGCAGTGCTATCGGGCTAGCGGGATTTGAGCAGTTCTTC. This translates into CSAIGLAGFEQFF.

This clonotype occurred a few times. This chain joins TRBV7-2 and TRBJ1-2; weak D call: TRBD1 (6 bases). The CDR3 sequence is 15 residues long. The germline V gene encodes CDR1 SGHTA and CDR2 FQGNSA. V dropped 2 bases and J dropped 6 bases, with 16 bases sitting between them. The CDR3 region is CASSLKGVGGHGYTF. CDR3 nucleotide sequence: TGTGCCAGCAGCTTAAAGGGTGTGGGGGGCCATGGCTACACCTTC.

The chain links TRBV19 to TRBJ2-1; D is undetermined. Germline V gives CDR1 LNHDA, CDR2 SQIVND (reference sequence). The V gene lost 4 bases and the J gene lost 8 bases, with 9 bases spanning the gap. The CDR3 is 12 residues long. The CDR3 here is CASSTRAHEQFF. The CDR3 nucleotides are TGTGCCAGTAGTACTAGAGCCCATGAGCAGTTCTTC. The whole variable domain, remainder taken from reference TRBV19 and TRBJ2-1, is DGGITQSPKYLFRKEGQNVTLSCEQNLNHDAMYWYRQDPGQGLRLIYYSQIVNDFQKGDIAEGYSVSREKKESFPLTVTSAQKNPTAFYLCASSTRAHEQFFGPGTRLTVL.

The genes are TRBV4-1 and TRBJ2-7; the D gene is possibly TRBD2 (5 bases). Germline V gene data show CDR1 as MGHRA and CDR2 as YSYEKL. The germline V and J ends were trimmed by 3 bases and 4 bases, with 10 bases remaining between them. This CDR3 region has 13 residues. The CDR3: CASSQYLAYEQYF. The CDR3 DNA is TGCGCCAGCAGCCAGTACCTAGCTTACGAGCAGTACTTC.

The V gene is TRBV5-1, the J gene TRBJ2-7, with 10 bases identical to TRBD2. The ends lost 0 bases at V and 3 bases at J; junction bases unmatched: 9. The CDR3 is 17 residues long. CDR1 and CDR2 from the germline V gene are SGHRS and YFSETQ. CDR3 DNA: TGCGCCAGCAGCTTGGAAGGGCTAGCGGGAGATTACTACGAGCAGTACTTC. It specifies CASSLEGLAGDYYEQYF.

The chain recombines TRBV12-3 or TRBV12-4 with TRBJ2-3; a weak D match, TRBD2 (6 bases). The germline V and J ends were trimmed by 6 bases and 4 bases, with 14 bases remaining between them. CDR3 size: 14 residues. The CDR3 protein is CASRPGLEADTQYF. The CDR3 DNA reads as TGTGCCAGCAGGCCGGGACTGGAGGCAGATACGCAGTATTTT.

This clonotype was found many times. The chain is built from TRBV7-8 and TRBJ2-1; 10 nucleotides line up with TRBD2. J lost 4 bases, V lost 5 bases, and 8 bases had no gene match. This CDR3 has 16 amino acids. Germline lookup yields CDR1 SGHVS and CDR2 FQNEAQ. Here the CDR3 reads CASSHWTSGTYNEQFF. In DNA form, the CDR3 reads TGTGCCAGCAGCCACTGGACTAGCGGAACATACAATGAGCAGTTCTTC.